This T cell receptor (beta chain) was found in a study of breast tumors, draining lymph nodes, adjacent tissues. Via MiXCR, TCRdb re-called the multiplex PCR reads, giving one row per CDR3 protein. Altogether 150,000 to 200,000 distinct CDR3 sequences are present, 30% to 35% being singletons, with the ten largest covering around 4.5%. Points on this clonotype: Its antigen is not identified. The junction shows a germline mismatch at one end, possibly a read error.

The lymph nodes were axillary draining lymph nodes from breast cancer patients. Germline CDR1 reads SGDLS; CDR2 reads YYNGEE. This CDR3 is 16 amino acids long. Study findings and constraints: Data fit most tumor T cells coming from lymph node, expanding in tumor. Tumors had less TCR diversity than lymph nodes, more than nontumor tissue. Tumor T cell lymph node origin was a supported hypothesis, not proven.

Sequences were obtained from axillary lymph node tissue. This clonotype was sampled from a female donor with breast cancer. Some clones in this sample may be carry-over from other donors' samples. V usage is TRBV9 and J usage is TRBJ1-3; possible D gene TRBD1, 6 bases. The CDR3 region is CASSRNGPQGGSTIYF. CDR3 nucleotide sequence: TGTGCCAGCAGCCGAAACGGGCCGCAAGGGGGAAGCACCATATATTTT.